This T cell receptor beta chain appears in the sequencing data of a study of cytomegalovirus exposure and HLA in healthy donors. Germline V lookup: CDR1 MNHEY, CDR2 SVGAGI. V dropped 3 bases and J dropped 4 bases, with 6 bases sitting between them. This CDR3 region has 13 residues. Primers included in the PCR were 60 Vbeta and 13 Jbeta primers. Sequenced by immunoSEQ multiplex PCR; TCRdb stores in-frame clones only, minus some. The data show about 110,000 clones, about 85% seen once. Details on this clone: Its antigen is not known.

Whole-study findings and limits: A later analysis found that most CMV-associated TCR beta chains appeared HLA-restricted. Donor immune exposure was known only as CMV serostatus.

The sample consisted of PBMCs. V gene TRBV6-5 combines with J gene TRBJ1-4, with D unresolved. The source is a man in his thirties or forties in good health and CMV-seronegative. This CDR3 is CASSYYSNEKLFF. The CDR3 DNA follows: TGTGCCAGCAGTTATTATAGTAATGAAAAACTGTTTTTT.